Listed here are 28 T cell receptor beta chains from one sample, sequenced in a study of human T cells and chemical hapten exposure. Time point indicated: pre-sensitization, week 0. The treatment denotes: therapeutic diphenylcyclopropenone sensitization with weekly scalp DPC. TCRdb fed the RACE reads into MiXCR, producing one record per CDR3 protein. The table shows roughly 250,000 distinct CDR3 sequences, with 7.5% to 10% occurring only once. Source: whole blood, taken in connection with sensitization to the hapten diphenylcyclopropenone (DPC). The receptors stem from a woman aged 35 to 49 with alopecia areata. Some clones in this sample may be carry-over from other donors' samples.

This clonotype was seen ten or more times. V is TRBV6-6 and J is TRBJ1-3; D call uncertain. The V gene's germline CDR1 is MNHNY and CDR2 SVGAGI (reference sequence). The CDR3 spans 14 residues. With 2 bases removed from V and 1 base from J, the gap between germline ends came to 6 bases. CDR3 nucleotide sequence: TGTGCCAGCAGTTACCCTTCGTCTGGAAACACCATATATTTT. Translating it yields CASSYPSSGNTIYF.

This clonotype was detected many times. The chain uses TRBV7-2 and TRBJ2-7, with D possibly being TRBD1 (5 bases). The V gene lost 3 bases and the J gene lost 6 bases, with 18 bases spanning the gap. The CDR3 extends over 15 amino acids. Germline V gives CDR1 SGHTA, CDR2 FQGNSA. CDR3 bases: TGTGCCAGCAGCTTGGGGCGGACGGCCCTTCTCGAGCAGTACTTC. Its translation is CASSLGRTALLEQYF. The whole variable domain, remainder taken from reference TRBV7-2 and TRBJ2-7, is GAGVSQSPSNKVTEKGKDVELRCDPISGHTALYWYRQSLGQGLEFLIYFQGNSAPDKSGLPSDRFSAERTGGSVSTLTIQRTQQEDSAVYLCASSLGRTALLEQYFGPGTRLTVT.

This clonotype was recorded many times. This sequence joins TRBV7-2 and TRBJ2-3, with 8 bases identical to TRBD2. The J segment lost 2 bases and the V segment lost 5 bases, leaving 9 bases of the junction unmatched. The CDR3 runs 16 residues. Germline values: CDR1 SGHTA, CDR2 FQGNSA. DNA of the CDR3: TGTGCCAGCAGCCTAAGACCGGGACTAGTCACAGATACGCAGTATTTT. It translates to CASSLRPGLVTDTQYF.

This sequence joins TRBV12-3 or TRBV12-4 and TRBJ2-1, with 14 bases fitting TRBD2. This CDR3 region has 14 residues. The V gene end was trimmed by 4 bases and the J gene end by 15 bases; junction bases not matched to a gene: 8. The CDR3 DNA reads TGTGCCAGCAGTTCCGGACTAGCGGGAGGAGGCATGTTCTTC. Its protein product is CASSSGLAGGGMFF.

The V and J genes are TRBV7-3 and TRBJ2-3; the D is unclear. This CDR3 is 13 amino acids long. The ends were cut back, 5 bases at V and 2 bases at J, with 8 bases in the middle. CDR1 is SGHTA, CDR2 FQGTGA, per germline. The CDR3 loop is CASSRADTDTQYF. The DNA for the CDR3 is TGTGCCAGCAGCCGGGCAGACACAGATACGCAGTATTTT. The whole variable domain, remainder taken from reference TRBV7-3 and TRBJ2-3, is GAGVSQTPSNKVTEKGKYVELRCDPISGHTALYWYRQSLGQGPEFLIYFQGTGAADDSGLPNDRFFAVRPEGSVSTLKIQRTERGDSAVYLCASSRADTDTQYFGPGTRLTVL.

This clonotype was counted at least ten times. This chain uses TRBV6-2 or TRBV6-3 with TRBJ1-5, with 7 bases aligning to TRBD1. The CDR3 runs to 15 residues. V dropped 5 bases and J dropped 7; count of bases not matched to a gene: 11. Germline-derived CDR1 and CDR2 are MNHEY and SVGEGT. CDR3 DNA: TGTGCCAGCAGTCGGACAGGCCTCCCAAGGCAGCCCCAGCATTTT. This codes for CASSRTGLPRQPQHF.

The chain is built from TRBV2 and TRBJ1-1, with 9 bases matching TRBD1. CDR1 and CDR2 (germline): SNHLY, FYNNEI. The CDR3 consists of 16 residues. Losses at the gene ends were 4 bases for V and 0 bases for J; bases not matched to a gene: 6. CDR3 region: CASSVDRGRVNTEAFF. The CDR3 bases are TGTGCCAGCAGTGTGGACAGGGGTCGCGTGAACACTGAAGCTTTCTTT.

The table lists this clonotype with many counts. The chain links TRBV5-8 to TRBJ1-6; D is undetermined. This CDR3 is built from 15 residues. Trimming left V 4 bases short and J 6 bases short, with 14 bases between. Germline assignment: CDR1 SGHTS and CDR2 YDEGEE. CDR3 DNA sequence: TGTGCCAGCAGCCCGCGGCGGGCGGGTAATTCACCCCTCCACTTT. Amino acids: CASSPRRAGNSPLHF. Full variable domain (outside the CDR3, taken from reference TRBV5-8 and TRBJ1-6): EAGVTQSPTHLIKTRGQQATLRCSPISGHTSVYWYQQALGLGLQFLLWYDEGEERNRGNFPPRFSGRQFPNYSSELNVNALELEDSALYLCASSPRRAGNSPLHFGNGTRLTVT.

The V gene is TRBV6-5, the J gene TRBJ2-1; perhaps D is TRBD1 or TRBD2 (5 bases each). V lost 6 bases and J lost 4, with 19 bases in between. The CDR3 is made up of 16 amino acids. CDR1 and CDR2 from the germline V gene are MNHEY and SVGAGI. Here the CDR3 reads CASSREGLTGYNEQFF. In DNA, the CDR3 is TGTGCCAGCAGCAGGGAAGGACTCACTGGATACAATGAGCAGTTCTTC.

This sequence joins TRBV7-2 and TRBJ1-2; D might be TRBD1 (6 bases). With 5 bases removed from V and 8 bases from J, the gap between germline ends came to 12 bases. The CDR3 is made up of 12 amino acids. The V gene's germline CDR1 is SGHTA and CDR2 FQGNSA. CDR3 sequence reads: CASSPNGGGYTF. The CDR3 DNA sequence: TGTGCCAGCAGCCCGAACGGGGGCGGCTACACCTTC.

This clonotype was seen many times. J is TRBJ2-6 and V is TRBV4-2; D may be TRBD1 or TRBD2 (5 bases each). Germline V CDR1 and CDR2: LGHNA, YNFKEQ. The V end was cut by 4 bases, the J end by 12 bases, with 19 bases between. CDR3 size: 15 residues. The CDR3 sequence: CASSPPGTLAGVLTF. DNA for the CDR3: TGTGCCAGCAGCCCACCCGGGACGCTAGCAGGCGTCCTGACTTTC.

This clonotype turned up a few times. This chain connects TRBV12-3 or TRBV12-4 to TRBJ2-3; D not resolved. Trimming removed 7 bases at V and 4 bases at J, with 12 bases between. This CDR3 has 13 amino acids. The CDR3, as DNA: TGTGCCAGCACCTCCTCCGCCGCAGATACGCAGTATTTT. Residues: CASTSSAADTQYF.

The chain couples TRBV6-2 or TRBV6-3 to TRBJ1-5, with D possibly being TRBD1 (5 bases). Per the germline V gene, CDR1 is MNHEY and CDR2 is SVGEGT. The ends were cut back, 4 bases at V and 0 bases at J, with 10 bases in the middle. This CDR3 region has 15 residues. The CDR3 spells CASSSRGYSNQPQHF. The CDR3 DNA reads as TGTGCCAGCAGTTCGCGGGGGTATAGCAATCAGCCCCAGCATTTT.

This clonotype was counted a few times. The rearrangement joins TRBV7-2 to TRBJ2-5, with TRBD1 as a possible D gene (5 bases). The CDR3 is 13 residues long. Trimming left V 6 bases short and J 4 bases short, with 12 bases between. Looked up from germline, CDR1 is SGHTA and CDR2 is FQGNSA. The CDR3 reads CASSPRVRETQYF. CDR3 DNA: TGTGCCAGCAGTCCCAGGGTCCGAGAGACCCAGTACTTC.

The chain links TRBV4-3 to TRBJ2-3, with D maybe TRBD2 (6 bases). This CDR3 is built from 15 residues. Germline V gene lookup returns CDR1 LGHNA and CDR2 YSLEER. V lost 4 bases to trimming and J lost 6 bases, with 17 bases between them. CDR3 amino acids: CASSRLGGRGDTQYF. The CDR3 nucleotides are TGCGCCAGCAGCCGTCTAGGAGGCCGGGGGGATACGCAGTATTTT.

This clonotype was observed many times. The chain's CDR3 is CASSFPGDDIQYF. In DNA, the CDR3 is TGCGCCAGCAGCTTCCCCGGGGACGACATTCAGTACTTC. This chain joins TRBV5-1 and TRBJ2-4, with D perhaps assigned TRBD1 or TRBD2 (5 bases each). Trimming left V 2 bases short and J 8 bases short, with 11 bases between. CDR1 is SGHRS, CDR2 YFSETQ, per germline. The CDR3 is 13 amino acids.

Only a few counts were recorded for this clonotype. The chain joins TRBV20-1 to TRBJ2-4; D unresolved. Per the germline V gene, CDR1 is DFQATT and CDR2 is SNEGSKA (reference sequence). The CDR3 loop spans 17 amino acids. V dropped 0 bases and J dropped 0 bases, with 15 bases sitting between them. The CDR3 spells CSARETRPALAKNIQYF. CDR3 in DNA: TGCAGTGCTAGAGAAACCAGGCCTGCTCTAGCCAAAAACATTCAGTACTTC.

V is TRBV20-1 and J is TRBJ1-1; D remains unclear. Trimming shortened V by 0 bases and J by 1 base, and 9 bases separated the two germline ends. This CDR3 is 14 amino acids long. In germline, CDR1 is DFQATT, CDR2 SNEGSKA (reference sequence). The CDR3 sequence is CSARDFGKNTEAFF. DNA for the CDR3: TGCAGTGCTAGAGATTTTGGGAAGAACACTGAAGCTTTCTTT.

This clonotype was seen a handful of times. This chain links TRBV11-2 with TRBJ2-5; D call uncertain. Trimming took off 1 base at V and 1 base at J, with 4 bases between the two ends. Germline V gene data show CDR1 as SGHAT and CDR2 as FQNNGV. The CDR3 totals 13 residues. CDR3 sequence (DNA): TGTGCCAGCAGCTTAGCGCTCCAAGAGACCCAGTACTTC. Its translation is CASSLALQETQYF.

The chain links TRBV7-3 to TRBJ1-1; D call uncertain. The CDR3 is 9 amino acids. The germline CDR1 and CDR2 sequences are SGHTA and FQGTGA. Trimming pared 8 bases from V and 5 bases from J, leaving 3 bases between. The CDR3 nucleotides are TGTGCCAGCCGTACTGAAGCTTTCTTT. This sequence encodes CASRTEAFF.

This clonotype was observed a handful of times. J is TRBJ2-2 and V is TRBV12-3 or TRBV12-4; tentatively, D is TRBD2 (7 bases). The CDR3 is made up of 15 amino acids. V gave up 7 bases and J gave up 5 bases, with 17 bases separating them. The CDR3 protein is CASTWGGQGTGELFF. The DNA for the CDR3 is TGTGCCAGCACCTGGGGGGGCCAGGGGACCGGGGAGCTGTTTTTT.

In its sample, this clonotype was seen a few times. The V call is TRBV24-1, the J call TRBJ2-5; TRBD2 is a possible D gene (6 bases). Germline V lookup: CDR1 KGHDR, CDR2 SFDVKD. CDR3 length equals 12 residues. V was clipped by 5 bases and J by 3 bases, with 6 bases between them. The CDR3 region is CATSGEEETQYF. The CDR3 DNA sequence: TGTGCCACCAGTGGGGAGGAAGAGACCCAGTACTTC.

The chain has TRBV14 and TRBJ2-3; D not certain. There are 11 residues in the CDR3. Trimming pared 1 base from V and 8 bases from J, leaving 4 bases between. In germline, CDR1 is SGHDN, CDR2 FVKESK. The CDR3 DNA follows: TGTGCCAGCAGCCAAGGCTTTACGCAGTATTTT. Amino acids: CASSQGFTQYF. Full variable domain (rest looked up from reference TRBV14 and TRBJ2-3): EAGVTQFPSHSVIEKGQTVTLRCDPISGHDNLYWYRRVMGKEIKFLLHFVKESKQDESGMPNNRFLAERTGGTYSTLKVQPAELEDSGVYFCASSQGFTQYFGPGTRLTVL.

The genes are TRBV4-3 and TRBJ1-2, with D hard to call. In germline, CDR1 is LGHNA, CDR2 YSLEER. Between the trimmed V and J ends, which lost 3 bases and 5 bases, there was a span of 19 bases. CDR3 length: 16 residues. The CDR3 DNA sequence: TGCGCCAGCAGCCAGTACGACCTCCCTTCCGAATATGGCTACACCTTC. The encoded protein is CASSQYDLPSEYGYTF.

This chain links TRBV6-2 or TRBV6-3 with TRBJ2-4; tentatively, D is TRBD1 (6 bases). CDR1 and CDR2 from the germline V gene are MNHEY and SVGEGT. This CDR3 spans 15 amino acids. Trimming took off 2 bases at V and 3 bases at J, with 11 bases between the two ends. CDR3 region: CASSYRGLDKNIQYF. CDR3 nucleotide sequence: TGTGCCAGCAGTTACAGGGGGTTGGACAAAAACATTCAGTACTTC.

CDR3 coding DNA: TGTGCCAGCAGTTTTGGGGGCTTGAACACTGAAGCTTTCTTT. Translating it yields CASSFGGLNTEAFF. The chain is built from TRBV12-3 or TRBV12-4 and TRBJ1-1; maybe TRBD1 (6 bases). V was cut by 3 bases and J by 0 bases, with 8 bases left in between. CDR3 length: 14 residues.

This chain joins TRBV7-2 and TRBJ2-3; possibly TRBD1 for D (5 bases). The V end was cut by 1 base, the J end by 2 bases, with 7 bases between. CDR3 length: 14 amino acids. Per the germline V gene, CDR1 is SGHTA and CDR2 is FQGNSA. DNA for the CDR3: TGTGCCAGCAGCTTAGACAGGACCACAGATACGCAGTATTTT. The encoded protein is CASSLDRTTDTQYF.

J is TRBJ2-1 and V is TRBV10-3; the D gene is possibly TRBD1 (7 bases). The CDR3 extends over 13 amino acids. Germline V lookup: CDR1 ENHRY, CDR2 SYGVKD. V was clipped by 10 bases and J by 10 bases, with 20 bases between them. The CDR3, as DNA: TGTGCCACCCAATCTACAGGGGCGGGAGAGCAGTTCTTC. This codes for CATQSTGAGEQFF.